The clone carrying this T cell receptor (beta chain) was seen a few times. It was by quantitative 5'-RACE with molecular barcodes that TCR beta libraries were made. TCRdb ran MiXCR on the 5' RACE reads and lists one entry per CDR3 protein. The sample records approximately 240,000 distinct CDR3 sequences, 20% to 30% being singletons. The record originates from a study of CD8 T cells in ankylosing spondylitis. CDR1 is DFQATT, CDR2 SNEGSKA, per germline (reference sequence). V was clipped by 0 bases and J by 0 bases, with 15 bases between them. This CDR3 is 16 amino acids long. The chain combines TRBV20-1 with TRBJ2-7, with a possible D match to TRBD2 (6 bases). The clonotype comes from a male donor with ankylosing spondylitis or in good health (not recorded which). The material sequenced was blood, either unsorted or a sorted T cell fraction (not recorded which). CDR3 bases: TGCAGTGCTAGAGATTCGGCGGGGCTAAGCTCCTACGAGCAGTACTTC. This encodes CSARDSAGLSSYEQYF.